The source of this T cell receptor (beta chain) is a study of OX40 agonist ivuxolimab in advanced cancers. Study-wide points: Clonal expansion by week 6 occurred in CD4+ and CD8+ blood T cells (at 0.1 to 3.0 mg/kg).

Trimming took off 3 bases at V and 6 bases at J, with 4 bases between the two ends. The CDR3 contains 10 residues. Germline CDR1 reads DFQATT; CDR2 reads SNEGSKA (reference sequence). Sequenced by immunoSEQ multiplex PCR; TCRdb stores in-frame clones only, minus some. Of some 79,000 clones listed, approximately 90% are singletons. On this clone: Its target is not known.

This clonotype was sampled from an adult with an advanced solid tumor such as melanoma, head and neck, liver or kidney cancer. The starting material was CD4+ or CD8+ T cells sorted from blood, obtained in a trial of the OX40 agonist ivuxolimab. V and J are TRBV20-1 and TRBJ2-3; D gene ambiguous. The CDR3 sequence is CSASWDTQYF. The CDR3 nucleotides read TGCAGTGCTAGCTGGGATACGCAGTATTTT.